This T cell receptor beta chain was identified in a study of blood T cell repertoires in COVID-19. Study background: Spain, Italy and the United States supplied samples that represented acute and convalescent COVID-19.

Under the authors' procedure: Reference gene primer amplification yielded estimated nucleated cell counts. The protocol was immunoSEQ multiplex PCR, while the TCRdb copy is restricted to in-frame clones and leaves out a portion. V, J and clone size are taken as reported in that table, and D and trimming were inferred from the DNA itself. The sample has around 400,000 clones, roughly 86% seen once. The V end was cut by 7 bases, the J end by 2 bases, with 9 bases between. Germline loops: CDR1 MNHEY, CDR2 SVGAGI. The CDR3 runs 12 residues. Those enrolled in Seattle joined during active infection and were followed longitudinally afterward.

V usage is TRBV6-5 and J usage is TRBJ2-7, with D hard to call. The sample was peripheral blood. The sequence came from a woman aged 60 to 75 with COVID-19, enrolled during active disease. The CDR3 loop reads CASKAAPYEQYF. CDR3 nucleotide sequence: TGTGCCAGCAAGGCAGCGCCCTACGAGCAGTACTTC.